This T cell receptor beta chain was obtained from a study of blood T cell repertoires in COVID-19. Study at large: From the United States, Italy and Spain came samples of acute and convalescent COVID-19. Sources were T cells, B-cell-depleted T cells, or PBMCs; the material itself was cDNA or gDNA.

Patients from Seattle were sampled longitudinally, starting during active infection. Germline assignment: CDR1 SGHRS and CDR2 YFSETQ. V lost 2 bases, J lost 4 bases, and 9 bases stayed unmatched. This CDR3 spans 18 amino acids. In the original workflow: Cell counts per sample came from amplifying reference gene primers. Libraries were prepared by immunoSEQ multiplex PCR; TCRdb keeps only in-frame clonotypes and omits some of them. V and J calls and clone size are those listed in that table; D and trimming were worked out from the DNA. Altogether 55,000 or so clones are present, 87% being singletons, with the ten largest covering roughly 3.9%.

This receptor was taken from a man in his forties or fifties with COVID-19, enrolled during active disease. The genes are TRBV5-1 and TRBJ2-1; the match to TRBD2 covers 13 bases. Sequences were obtained from peripheral blood. The CDR3 is CASSFGTSGTPRYNEQFF. The CDR3, as DNA: TGCGCCAGCAGCTTCGGGACTAGCGGGACCCCACGATACAATGAGCAGTTCTTC. The whole variable domain, remainder taken from reference TRBV5-1 and TRBJ2-1, is KAGVTQTPRYLIKTRGQQVTLSCSPISGHRSVSWYQQTPGQGLQFLFEYFSETQRNKGNFPGRFSGRQFSNSRSEMNVSTLELGDSALYLCASSFGTSGTPRYNEQFFGPGTRLTVL.